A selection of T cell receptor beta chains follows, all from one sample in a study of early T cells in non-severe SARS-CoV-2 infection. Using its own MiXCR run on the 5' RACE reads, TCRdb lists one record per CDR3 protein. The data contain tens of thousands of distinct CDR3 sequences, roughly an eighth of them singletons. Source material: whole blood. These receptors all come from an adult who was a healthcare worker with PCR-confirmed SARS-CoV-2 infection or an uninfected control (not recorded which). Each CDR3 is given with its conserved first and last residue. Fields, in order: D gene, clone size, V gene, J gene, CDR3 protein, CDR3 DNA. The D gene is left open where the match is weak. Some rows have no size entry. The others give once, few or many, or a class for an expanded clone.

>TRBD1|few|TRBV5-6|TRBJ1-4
CASSLMGTGDEKLFF
TGTGCCAGCAGCTTGATGGGGACAGGGGACGAAAAACTGTTTTTT
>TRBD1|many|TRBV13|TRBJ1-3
CASSEITTPGQEKNTIYF
TGTGCCAGCAGCGAAATAACCACGCCGGGACAGGAGAAAAACACCATATATTTT
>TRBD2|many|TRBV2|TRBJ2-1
CASSARLAGEQFF
TGTGCCAGCAGTGCCCGACTAGCTGGTGAGCAGTTCTTC
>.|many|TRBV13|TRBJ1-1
CASSYNRGLNTEAFF
TGTGCCAGCAGCTATAATAGGGGTTTGAACACTGAAGCTTTCTTT
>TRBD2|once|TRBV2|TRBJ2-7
CASSPRLAGGDHEQYF
TGTGCCAGCAGCCCTCGACTAGCGGGAGGGGACCACGAGCAGTACTTC
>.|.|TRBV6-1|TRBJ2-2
CASSPFPTGELFF
TGTGCCAGCAGCCCCTTCCCTACCGGGGAGCTGTTTTTT
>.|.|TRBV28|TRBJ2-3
CASSFSWGYTDTQYF
TGTGCCAGCAGTTTTAGTTGGGGATATACAGATACGCAGTATTTT
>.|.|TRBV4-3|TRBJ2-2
CASSQEKVAALNTGELFF
TGCGCCAGCAGCCAAGAGAAGGTAGCGGCACTGAACACCGGGGAGCTGTTTTTT
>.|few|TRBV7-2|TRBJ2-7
CASSSPWRTGYF
TGTGCCAGCAGCTCCCCCTGGAGAACGGGGTACTTC
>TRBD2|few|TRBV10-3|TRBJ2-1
CAISESGVAGVGTIKNEQFF
TGTGCCATCAGTGAGTCAGGAGTAGCGGGAGTTGGCACTATTAAGAATGAGCAGTTCTTC
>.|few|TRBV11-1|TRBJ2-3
CASSPGGAEGADTQYF
TGTGCCAGCAGCCCCGGTGGAGCGGAGGGGGCAGATACGCAGTATTTT
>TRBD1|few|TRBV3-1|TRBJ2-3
CASSYDRATDTQYF
TGTGCCAGCAGCTACGACAGGGCGACAGATACGCAGTATTTT
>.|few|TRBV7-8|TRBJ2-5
CASNSQLQETQYF
TGTGCCAGCAACTCACAACTCCAAGAGACCCAGTACTTC
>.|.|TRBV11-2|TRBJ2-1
CASSWGKGSYNEQFF
TGTGCCAGCAGTTGGGGGAAGGGGTCCTACAATGAGCAGTTCTTC
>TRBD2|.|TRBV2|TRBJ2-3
CAMTSGSTDTQYF
TGTGCCATGACTAGCGGGAGCACAGATACGCAGTATTTT
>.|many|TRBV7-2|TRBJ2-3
CASSAWGLAIADTQYF
TGTGCCAGCAGCGCCTGGGGCCTAGCGATCGCAGATACGCAGTATTTT
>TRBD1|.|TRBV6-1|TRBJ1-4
CASSRDRSEKLFF
TGTGCCAGCTCCCGGGACAGAAGTGAAAAACTGTTTTTT
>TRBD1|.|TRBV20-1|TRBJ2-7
CSAPRTGSYEQYF
TGCAGTGCTCCGCGGACAGGCTCCTACGAGCAGTACTTC
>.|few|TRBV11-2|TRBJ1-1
CASSLERTSWKAFF
TGTGCCAGCAGCTTAGAGAGGACCTCATGGAAAGCTTTCTTT
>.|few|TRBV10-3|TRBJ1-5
CAIRRQPDQPQHF
TGTGCCATCAGAAGACAGCCCGATCAGCCCCAGCATTTT
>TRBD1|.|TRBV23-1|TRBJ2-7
CASSHLSGTGYYEQYF
TGCGCCAGCAGTCACCTTTCCGGGACAGGATACTACGAGCAGTACTTC
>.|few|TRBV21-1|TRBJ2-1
CASSKCGASINEQFF
TGTGCCAGCAGCAAGTGTGGGGCGAGTATCAATGAGCAGTTCTTC
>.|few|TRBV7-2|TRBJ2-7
CASSLDLSTAYEQYF
TGTGCCAGCAGCTTAGATTTGAGCACCGCCTACGAGCAGTACTTC
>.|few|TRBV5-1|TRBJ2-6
CASSFRPGANVLTF
TGCGCCAGCAGCTTCAGACCTGGGGCCAACGTCCTGACTTTC
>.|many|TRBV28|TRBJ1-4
CASSLFGATNEKLFF
TGTGCCAGCAGCCTCTTTGGGGCAACTAATGAAAAACTGTTTTTT
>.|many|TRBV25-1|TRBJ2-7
CASMDITSYEQYF
TGTGCCAGCATGGACATCACCTCCTACGAGCAGTACTTC
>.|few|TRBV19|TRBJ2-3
CASSILGGDADTQYF
TGTGCCAGTAGTATCCTTGGAGGGGACGCAGATACGCAGTATTTT
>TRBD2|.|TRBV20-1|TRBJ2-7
CSARVPSGVREEQYF
TGCAGTGCTAGAGTCCCTAGCGGGGTAAGGGAAGAGCAGTACTTC